The 7 T cell receptor beta chains reported below all come from one sample, sequenced in a study of response to subunit inactivated influenza vaccine. TCRdb independently ran MiXCR on the RT-PCR reads; one entry per CDR3 protein. The sample holds hundreds of thousands of distinct CDR3 sequences, about 18% seen once. The source was PBMCs from blood, collected 5 to 6 days after vaccination. Receptors were obtained from a man aged 50 or older who received an inactivated influenza vaccine.

This chain joins TRBV5-1 and TRBJ1-1; 9 bases fit TRBD1. Germline V gene data show CDR1 as SGHRS and CDR2 as YFSETQ. The CDR3 runs to 17 residues. Germline trimming cut 5 bases from V and 0 bases from J; bases unmatched to any gene: 11. CDR3 loop: CASRTGTGRGLNTEAFF. The CDR3 nucleotides are TGCGCCAGCAGGACCGGGACAGGGAGGGGGTTGAACACTGAAGCTTTCTTT.

This chain links TRBV24-1 with TRBJ2-1; 13 bases align to TRBD2. The CDR3 has 17 residues. CDR1 is KGHDR, CDR2 SFDVKD, per germline. V shed 2 bases and J 8 bases; nucleotides not matched to a gene: 8. The CDR3 nucleotides are TGTGCCACCAGTGATTCTCCGGGACTAGCGGGAAGTGATGAGCAGTTCTTC. It yields the protein CATSDSPGLAGSDEQFF.

The genes are TRBV4-2 and TRBJ2-7; TRBD1 agrees at 7 bases. CDR1 is LGHNA, CDR2 YNFKEQ, per germline. This CDR3 spans 16 amino acids. V shed 3 bases, J shed 1 base, and the junction held 9 bases outside the gene matches. The CDR3 nucleotides read TGTGCCAGCAGCCAGCGCGAGCCCAGGGGGTCCTACGAGCAGTACTTC. Protein: CASSQREPRGSYEQYF.

This chain uses TRBV15 with TRBJ1-2, with D possibly being TRBD1 (5 bases). Germline V lookup: CDR1 LNHNV, CDR2 YYDKDF (reference sequence). Trimming pared 0 bases from V and 0 bases from J, leaving 11 bases between. The CDR3 runs 16 residues. Here the CDR3 DNA reads TGTGCCACCAGCAGAGAAATAGGGACGGCTAACTATGGCTACACCTTC. This codes for CATSREIGTANYGYTF.

In this sample, this clonotype turned up a few times. This chain joins TRBV12-3 or TRBV12-4 and TRBJ1-5; 7 nucleotides align to TRBD1. The CDR3 runs to 15 residues. With 5 bases clipped from V and 3 bases from J, the junction kept 7 bases outside the gene matches. CDR3 region: CASSLTGWVNQPQHF. Here the CDR3 DNA reads TGTGCCAGCAGTCTGACAGGGTGGGTCAATCAGCCCCAGCATTTT.

This clonotype was detected ten times or more. The chain combines TRBV2 with TRBJ1-4; TRBD1 is a possible D gene (6 bases). CDR1 SNHLY and CDR2 FYNNEI come from the germline V gene. The CDR3 extends over 19 amino acids. V lost 3 bases and J 0 bases, leaving 20 bases between the germline ends. The CDR3 coding sequence is TGTGCCAGCAGTGATCTCTGGACAGTTGGTGATCCAACTAATGAAAAACTGTTTTTT. Its protein is CASSDLWTVGDPTNEKLFF.

This clonotype was recorded a few times. This chain connects TRBV5-1 to TRBJ2-5, with 9 bases aligning to TRBD1. Trimming removed 3 bases from V and 7 bases from J; junction bases left unmatched: 7. The CDR3 consists of 14 residues. Germline loops: CDR1 SGHRS, CDR2 YFSETQ. The CDR3 protein is CASSSDRGSGTQYF. The CDR3 region has the DNA TGCGCCAGCAGCTCGGACAGGGGATCAGGGACCCAGTACTTC.